Below, 18 T cell receptor beta chains from the same sample are listed, as sequenced in a study of blood T cell repertoires in COVID-19. The protocol was immunoSEQ multiplex PCR, while the TCRdb copy is restricted to in-frame clones and leaves out a portion. Of 450,000 to 500,000 clones in the sample, approximately 85% were seen once. Sequenced material: peripheral blood. The origin of the receptors is a human donor in a cohort sampled during active COVID-19.

The V gene is TRBV6-2 or TRBV6-3, the J gene TRBJ1-2, with no clear D. Germline lookup yields CDR1 MNHEY and CDR2 SVGEGT. The CDR3 contains 11 residues. Trimming stripped 5 bases from V and 8 bases from J, with 9 bases between. As DNA, the CDR3 is TGTGCCAGCAGTCCCGGAGGGGGCTACACCTTC. This codes for CASSPGGGYTF.

This chain uses TRBV7-2 with TRBJ2-3; D might be TRBD2 (6 bases). The CDR3 totals 16 residues. Germline loops: CDR1 SGHTA, CDR2 FQGNSA. V was pared by 4 bases and J by 3 bases, with 17 bases between. The CDR3 nucleotides read TGTGCCAGCAGCTCGAGGGCGGGACCGGCAACAGATACGCAGTATTTT. The encoded protein is CASSSRAGPATDTQYF. The full variable domain, completed using reference TRBV7-2 and TRBJ2-3, is GAGVSQSPSNKVTEKGKDVELRCDPISGHTALYWYRQSLGQGLEFLIYFQGNSAPDKSGLPSDRFSAERTGGSVSTLTIQRTQQEDSAVYLCASSSRAGPATDTQYFGPGTRLTVL.

The chain links TRBV29-1 to TRBJ2-1; D possibly corresponds to TRBD2 (6 bases). The CDR3 length is 14 residues. Germline V gives CDR1 SQVTM, CDR2 ANQGSEA. With 4 bases removed from V and 1 base from J, the gap between germline ends came to 11 bases. The CDR3 sequence is CSVGGGTSYNEQFF. CDR3 coding DNA: TGCAGCGTTGGCGGCGGGACTTCCTACAATGAGCAGTTCTTC.

This chain connects TRBV9 to TRBJ2-3, with a weak D call TRBD2 (6 bases). Germline-derived CDR1 and CDR2 are SGDLS and YYNGEE. The length of the CDR3 is 17 residues. Trimming took off 4 bases at V and 0 bases at J, with 18 bases between the two ends. The CDR3 sequence is CASSLHIRETSTDTQYF. As DNA, the CDR3 is TGTGCCAGCAGCTTACACATCCGGGAGACTAGCACAGATACGCAGTATTTT.

On this clone itself: The sample holds other DNA sequences that translate to the same CDR3. The chain recombines TRBV18 with TRBJ2-7; TRBD1 aligns across 9 bases. The CDR3 sequence is 15 residues long. V lost 3 bases to trimming and J lost 1 base; unmatched junction nucleotides: 4. Per the germline V gene, CDR1 is KGHSH and CDR2 is LQKENI. The CDR3 protein is CASSPGQGGSYEQYF. The DNA of the CDR3 is TGTGCCAGCTCACCGGGACAGGGAGGTTCCTACGAGCAGTACTTC.

This chain uses TRBV11-3 with TRBJ2-3; the match to TRBD2 covers 12 bases. The CDR3 is 16 residues long. The germline V gene has CDR1 SGHNT and CDR2 YENEEA. J lost 6 bases, V lost 5 bases, and 9 bases had no gene match. CDR3 region: CASSERTSGIMDTQYF. CDR3 nucleotide sequence: TGTGCCAGCAGCGAAAGGACTAGCGGGATAATGGATACGCAGTATTTT.

The chain links TRBV14 to TRBJ2-5, with 8 bases lining up with TRBD2. J lost 5 bases, V lost 4 bases, and 12 bases had no gene match. Germline loops: CDR1 SGHDN, CDR2 FVKESK. CDR3 length: 16 residues. The CDR3 DNA sequence: TGTGCCAGCAGCCCCATCTCGGGACTAGTAGGCGAGACCCAGTACTTC. Translation: CASSPISGLVGETQYF. The variable domain in full, with the rest retrieved from reference TRBV14 and TRBJ2-5, is EAGVTQFPSHSVIEKGQTVTLRCDPISGHDNLYWYRRVMGKEIKFLLHFVKESKQDESGMPNNRFLAERTGGTYSTLKVQPAELEDSGVYFCASSPISGLVGETQYFGPGTRLLVL.

This clone was seen once. The chain carries TRBV11-3 and TRBJ2-2; TRBD2 is a possible D gene (6 bases). The CDR3 sequence is 16 residues long. CDR1 is SGHNT, CDR2 YENEEA, per germline. The V and J ends lost 2 bases and 2 bases respectively, with 12 bases between them. The CDR3, as DNA: TGTGCCAGCAGCTTAAATAGCGGAAGCAACACCGGGGAGCTGTTTTTT. The encoded protein is CASSLNSGSNTGELFF.

The CDR3 loop reads CASSYRTSLEETQYF. CDR3 coding DNA: TGTGCCAGCAGTTACAGGACTAGTTTAGAAGAGACCCAGTACTTC. V usage is TRBV6-5 and J usage is TRBJ2-5; 7 nucleotides align to TRBD2. The CDR3 consists of 15 residues. Germline assignment: CDR1 MNHEY and CDR2 SVGAGI. V gave up 2 bases and J gave up 3 bases; unmatched junction bases: 6.

The sample holds one count of this clone. The rearrangement uses TRBV29-1 and TRBJ1-1; TRBD1 might be the D (5 bases). V was shortened by 4 bases and J by 1 base, with 13 bases between the two germline ends. Germline V gene lookup returns CDR1 SQVTM and CDR2 ANQGSEA. The CDR3 contains 14 residues. The CDR3 region is CSVVVTAKNTEAFF. CDR3 in DNA: TGCAGCGTTGTGGTGACAGCCAAGAACACTGAAGCTTTCTTT.

The chain couples TRBV15 to TRBJ1-1; the match to TRBD1 covers 7 bases. Germline values: CDR1 LNHNV, CDR2 YYDKDF (reference sequence). Trimming removed 8 bases from V and 5 bases from J; junction bases left unmatched: 11. This CDR3 has 14 amino acids. The CDR3 nucleotides read TGTGCCACCTCCCGAGGGGGCGTTCGTACTGAAGCTTTCTTT. Protein product: CATSRGGVRTEAFF.

V gene TRBV28 combines with J gene TRBJ2-7; 11 bases line up with TRBD2. Trimming removed 5 bases from V and 0 bases from J; junction bases left unmatched: 9. The CDR3 sequence is 17 residues long. The germline gives CDR1 MDHEN, CDR2 SYDVKM. CDR3 protein: CASSVITSGSVSYEQYF. In DNA form, the CDR3 reads TGTGCCAGCAGTGTAATTACTAGCGGGAGTGTCTCCTACGAGCAGTACTTC.

As for this clone: Other nucleotide sequences in the sample specify the same CDR3. The chain combines TRBV18 with TRBJ2-7; TRBD2 matches 14 bases. This CDR3 spans 14 amino acids. With V trimmed by 3 bases and J by 6 bases, 1 base remained unmatched. Germline V gene sequence: CDR1 KGHSH, CDR2 LQKENI. The CDR3 loop is CASSPGLAGGEQYF. CDR3 nucleotides: TGTGCCAGCTCACCCGGACTAGCGGGAGGCGAGCAGTACTTC.

V gene TRBV11-2 combines with J gene TRBJ1-1; weak D call: TRBD1 (5 bases). This CDR3 spans 17 amino acids. Trimming took off 5 bases at V and 3 bases at J, with 22 bases between the two ends. Germline V CDR1 and CDR2: SGHAT, FQNNGV. As DNA, the CDR3 is TGTGCCAGCAGCATGTTGTCTGGGGGGGGAAAGGACACTGAAGCTTTCTTT. Residues: CASSMLSGGGKDTEAFF.

The chain is built from TRBV24-1 and TRBJ2-6; a possible D gene is TRBD1 (6 bases). V dropped 4 bases and J dropped 0 bases, with 15 bases sitting between them. Germline CDR1 KGHDR, CDR2 SFDVKD. The CDR3 contains 18 residues. In DNA form, the CDR3 reads TGTGCCACCAGTGACCACCGTGGACAGAGCTCTGGGGCCAACGTCCTGACTTTC. Protein: CATSDHRGQSSGANVLTF.

This clone showed up just once. V usage is TRBV9 and J usage is TRBJ2-2, with 10 bases lining up with TRBD2. CDR3 length: 17 residues. Germline values: CDR1 SGDLS, CDR2 YYNGEE. The J segment lost 5 bases and the V segment lost 4 bases, leaving 11 bases of the junction unmatched. The CDR3 nucleotides read TGTGCCAGCAGCCTAAATCTAGCGGGAGAAGGAACCGGGGAGCTGTTTTTT. Translating it yields CASSLNLAGEGTGELFF.

The genes are TRBV5-1 and TRBJ2-5, with D perhaps matching TRBD1 (5 bases). V lost 0 bases and J 5 bases, leaving 14 bases between the germline ends. The CDR3 covers 15 residues. Germline V CDR1 and CDR2: SGHRS, YFSETQ. Written as DNA, the CDR3 is TGCGCCAGCAGCTTGGGCAGGGTCGAGTGGGAGACCCAGTACTTC. It is translated as CASSLGRVEWETQYF.

The rearrangement uses TRBV24-1 and TRBJ2-1, with 9 bases matching TRBD1. Germline CDR1 is KGHDR and CDR2 is SFDVKD. J lost 6 bases, V lost 5 bases, and 10 bases had no gene match. CDR3 length: 16 amino acids. Here the CDR3 DNA reads TGTGCCACCAGTGGACTCCCGGGACAGGGCCCCAATGAGCAGTTCTTC. Protein product: CATSGLPGQGPNEQFF.